The 20 T cell receptor beta chains presented below share a single source sample, sequenced in a study of T cell responses to AZD1222 COVID-19 vaccine. The data were produced by immunoSEQ multiplex PCR, yet TCRdb's version contains in-frame clones alone and is incomplete. The sample lists under 150,000 clones, almost 95% occurring once. The sample here was peripheral blood, taken 28 days after the second AZD1222 dose. The receptors were gathered from an adult who received the AZD1222 COVID-19 vaccine.

The chain is built from TRBV18 and TRBJ1-1; D not resolved. The V end was cut by 3 bases, the J end by 1 base, with 9 bases between. The CDR3 consists of 14 residues. CDR1 is KGHSH, CDR2 LQKENI, per germline. CDR3 region: CASSPQDSNTEAFF. The CDR3 DNA is TGTGCCAGCTCACCCCAAGATTCGAACACTGAAGCTTTCTTT. The full variable domain, completed using reference TRBV18 and TRBJ1-1, is NAGVMQNPRHLVRRRGQEARLRCSPMKGHSHVYWYRQLPEEGLKFMVYLQKENIIDESGMPKERFSAEFPKEGPSILRIQQVVRGDSAAYFCASSPQDSNTEAFFGQGTRLTVV.

This clone has a handful of counts. V is TRBV10-3 and J is TRBJ1-1; 11 bases are shared with TRBD1. The germline CDR1 and CDR2 sequences are ENHRY and SYGVKD. This CDR3 has 15 amino acids. Trimming took 4 bases from V and 8 from J; bases not matched to a gene: 9. For the CDR3, the DNA is TGTGCCATCAGTGGTACCGGGACAGGGGGTTTAGAAGCTTTCTTT. Translation: CAISGTGTGGLEAFF.

The rearrangement joins TRBV7-9 to TRBJ1-2, with D possibly being TRBD1 (5 bases). The germline CDR1 and CDR2 sequences are SEHNR and FQNEAQ (reference sequence). The CDR3 has 14 amino acids. Trimming shortened V by 0 bases and J by 7 bases, and 12 bases separated the two germline ends. This CDR3 is CASSLARRGSGYTF. The CDR3 DNA reads TGTGCCAGCAGCTTAGCGCGCCGGGGCTCTGGCTACACCTTC.

V usage is TRBV24-1 and J usage is TRBJ2-7, with D possibly matching TRBD2 (5 bases). The CDR3 has 13 residues. V gave up 6 bases and J gave up 3 bases, with 11 bases separating them. Germline V gene sequence: CDR1 KGHDR, CDR2 SFDVKD. The CDR3 is CATSPIRGYEQYF. CDR3 sequence (DNA): TGTGCCACCAGTCCGATCCGGGGCTACGAGCAGTACTTC.

This chain joins TRBV18 and TRBJ1-1; 7 nucleotides line up with TRBD1. V was pared by 5 bases and J by 6 bases, with 12 bases of the junction left unmatched. This CDR3 has 15 amino acids. Germline V CDR1 and CDR2: KGHSH, LQKENI. The CDR3 sequence is CASSSDRREGAEAFF. In nucleotides, the CDR3 is TGTGCCAGCTCATCGGACAGGCGGGAAGGAGCTGAAGCTTTCTTT.

The chain couples TRBV25-1 to TRBJ1-2; D possibly corresponds to TRBD1 (5 bases). Looked up from germline, CDR1 is MGHDK and CDR2 is SYGVNS. V lost 11 bases and J lost 11, with 15 bases in between. The CDR3 is 10 residues long. CDR3 nucleotide sequence: TGTGCCGCCGGGACGGCTTATTACACCTTC. Its translation is CAAGTAYYTF.

This clone showed up just once. The chain carries TRBV30 and TRBJ1-1, with D perhaps TRBD1 (5 bases). V was cut by 7 bases and J by 2 bases, with 11 bases left in between. The CDR3 runs to 12 residues. From germline, CDR1 is GTSNPN and CDR2 SVGIG (reference sequence). The CDR3, as DNA: TGTGCCTCACAGGATTATAACACTGAAGCTTTCTTT. Its protein product is CASQDYNTEAFF.

The chain employs TRBV12-3 or TRBV12-4 and TRBJ1-5; no reliable D call. The CDR3 runs 12 residues. Trimming left V 7 bases short and J 3 bases short, with 7 bases between. In DNA form, the CDR3 reads TGTGCCAGCAAGAACGCCAATCAGCCCCAGCATTTT. It translates to CASKNANQPQHF.

The gene calls are TRBV18 and TRBJ1-1; 7 bases match TRBD1. Germline V CDR1 and CDR2: KGHSH, LQKENI. After removal of 3 bases from V and 8 bases from J, the junction contained 9 bases not matched to a gene. The CDR3 has 14 amino acids. The CDR3 DNA is TGTGCCAGCTCACCCGGACAGGTACCCATCGAAGCTTTCTTT. This codes for CASSPGQVPIEAFF.

This clone came up a few times. The rearrangement links TRBV30 to TRBJ1-2; D may be TRBD1 (6 bases). Trimming took 0 bases from V and 4 from J, leaving 9 bases between them. Germline V gene sequence: CDR1 GTSNPN, CDR2 SVGIG (reference sequence). This CDR3 is built from 13 residues. CDR3: CAWSVQGSYGYTF. Written as DNA, the CDR3 is TGTGCCTGGAGTGTACAGGGCAGCTATGGCTACACCTTC.

This chain uses TRBV4-2 with TRBJ2-1, with D unresolved. V shed 0 bases and J shed 1 base, with 7 bases lying between them. The CDR3 is made up of 15 amino acids. Germline V gene sequence: CDR1 LGHNA, CDR2 YNFKEQ. The CDR3 reads CASSQEGRSYNEQFF. DNA of the CDR3: TGTGCCAGCAGCCAAGAGGGAAGATCCTACAATGAGCAGTTCTTC.

The chain has TRBV6-4 and TRBJ1-1, with 9 bases matching TRBD1. J lost 7 bases, V lost 6 bases, and 9 bases had no gene match. CDR1 is MRHNA and CDR2 is SNTAGT in the germline V gene. The CDR3 runs 14 residues. In DNA form, the CDR3 reads TGTGCCAGCAGGCCCGGGACAGGGTCGGGTGAAGCTTTCTTT. Its translation is CASRPGTGSGEAFF.

This CDR3 reads CASSLGRTGSYNEQFF. CDR3 DNA sequence: TGCGCCAGCAGCTTGGGTAGGACAGGTTCCTACAATGAGCAGTTCTTC. The V gene is TRBV5-1, the J gene TRBJ2-1, with 7 nucleotides matching TRBD1. The CDR3 runs to 16 residues. In germline, CDR1 is SGHRS, CDR2 YFSETQ. V shed 0 bases, J shed 1 base, and the junction held 4 bases outside the gene matches.

CDR3 protein: CASSLGGDPEAFF. CDR3 sequence (DNA): TGTGCCAGCAGTTTAGGGGGGGACCCTGAAGCTTTCTTT. The chain combines TRBV28 with TRBJ1-1, with a tentative D call TRBD1 (5 bases). Trimming removed 2 bases at V and 6 bases at J, with 10 bases between. The germline V gene has CDR1 MDHEN and CDR2 SYDVKM. This CDR3 is 13 amino acids long.

This chain joins TRBV5-1 and TRBJ1-3; D is undetermined. The CDR3 contains 16 residues. In germline, CDR1 is SGHRS, CDR2 YFSETQ. V dropped 2 bases and J dropped 0 bases, with 12 bases sitting between them. The CDR3 protein is CASSFGVPSSGNTIYF. For the CDR3, the DNA is TGCGCCAGCAGCTTTGGGGTCCCGAGCTCTGGAAACACCATATATTTT.

This chain links TRBV10-3 with TRBJ1-2; D unresolved. The CDR3 is 13 amino acids. CDR1 and CDR2 (germline): ENHRY, SYGVKD. V was trimmed by 3 bases and J by 3 bases, leaving 8 bases between them. This chain's CDR3 is CAISDSLHYGYTF. CDR3 in DNA: TGTGCCATCAGTGATTCTCTCCACTATGGCTACACCTTC.

This chain joins TRBV2 and TRBJ1-1; no clear D gene. CDR1 and CDR2 from the germline V gene are SNHLY and FYNNEI. CDR3 length: 11 amino acids. Trimming shortened V by 9 bases and J by 3 bases, and 8 bases separated the two germline ends. The CDR3 nucleotides are TGTGCCAGTAGCCTTTACACTGAAGCTTTCTTT. Amino acids: CASSLYTEAFF.

V and J are TRBV6-2 or TRBV6-3 and TRBJ1-2; D possibly corresponds to TRBD1 (6 bases). The germline V and J ends were trimmed by 4 bases and 2 bases, with 23 bases remaining between them. The length of the CDR3 is 18 residues. Per germline, CDR1 MNHEY and CDR2 SVGEGT. The CDR3 is CASSSLSGDRILNYGYTF. DNA of the CDR3: TGTGCCAGCAGTTCCTTATCCGGAGACAGGATCTTGAACTATGGCTACACCTTC.

The V gene is TRBV28, the J gene TRBJ2-7; TRBD1 aligns across 10 bases. With V trimmed by 6 bases and J by 0 bases, 5 bases remained unmatched. CDR3 length: 15 residues. Germline-derived CDR1 and CDR2 are MDHEN and SYDVKM. CDR3 amino acids: CASRGQGPSSYEQYV. The CDR3, as DNA: TGTGCCAGCAGGGGACAGGGGCCGAGCTCCTACGAGCAGTACGTC.

This chain uses TRBV20-1 with TRBJ2-7, with TRBD2 as a possible D gene (5 bases). CDR1 is DFQATT, CDR2 SNEGSKA, per germline (reference sequence). This CDR3 has 10 amino acids. V shed 4 bases and J shed 4 bases, with 5 bases lying between them. CDR3 sequence: CSATGYEQYV. The CDR3 region has the DNA TGCAGTGCTACGGGATACGAGCAGTACGTC.